This passage covers 2 T cell receptor beta chains from one sample sequenced in a study of T cell changes during pregnancy in multiple sclerosis. Repertoires were generated with immunoSEQ multiplex PCR, while TCRdb's copy carries only in-frame clones and drops some. The sample carries 45,000 to 65,000 clones, over 90% recorded once. The starting material was CD8+ T cells from peripheral blood mononuclear cells, obtained in the third trimester of pregnancy. These TCRs come from a female donor with multiple sclerosis, enrolled in a pregnancy study.

This chain joins TRBV13 and TRBJ1-5; TRBD1 might be the D (5 bases). CDR1 and CDR2 (germline): PRHDT, FYEKMQ (reference sequence). The CDR3 covers 16 residues. Trimming shortened V by 4 bases and J by 1 base, and 14 bases separated the two germline ends. This CDR3 is CASSSSQGGSNQPQHF. The CDR3 DNA reads as TGTGCCAGCAGCTCCTCTCAGGGTGGAAGCAATCAGCCCCAGCATTTT.

The chain links TRBV7-9 to TRBJ1-5; possible D gene TRBD1, 5 bases. This CDR3 has 18 amino acids. V was cut by 5 bases and J by 6 bases, with 26 bases left in between. Germline loops: CDR1 SEHNR, CDR2 FQNEAQ (reference sequence). This chain's CDR3 is CASSPGGRESVFGQPQHF. CDR3 sequence (DNA): TGTGCCAGCAGCCCGGGAGGCAGGGAGAGTGTGTTCGGTCAGCCCCAGCATTTT.